This T cell receptor beta chain comes out of a study of post-analysis software for immune sequencing data. Presence of unique molecular identifiers characterized the TCR beta cDNA libraries. Yield was approximately 500,000 cDNA molecules from 1 to 10 million T cells. TCRdb analysed the PCR reads with MiXCR anew, one entry per CDR3 protein. The sample lists 750,000 to 950,000 distinct CDR3 sequences; around 46% were seen once. Germline V gene sequence: CDR1 MNHNS, CDR2 SASEGT. The CDR3 contains 18 residues. Losses at the gene ends were 6 bases for V and 0 bases for J; bases not matched to a gene: 14. Regarding this clonotype: Antigen unknown.

Study-wide results and limits: Samples sharing a preparation batch grouped tightly together when assessed by F measure. When patients were compared with controls, 5 or 6 TRBV segments were more frequent, TRBV5-6, TRBV5-1 and TRBV20-1 among them.

The rearrangement links TRBV6-1 to TRBJ2-7, with 10 bases that match TRBD2. The specimen was blood. This TCR derives from a girl aged 5-17 years with multiple sclerosis. The CDR3 reads CASSPGLAVGGFSYEQYF. CDR3 DNA sequence: TGTGCCAGCAGCCCCGGACTAGCGGTTGGGGGGTTCTCCTACGAGCAGTACTTC.